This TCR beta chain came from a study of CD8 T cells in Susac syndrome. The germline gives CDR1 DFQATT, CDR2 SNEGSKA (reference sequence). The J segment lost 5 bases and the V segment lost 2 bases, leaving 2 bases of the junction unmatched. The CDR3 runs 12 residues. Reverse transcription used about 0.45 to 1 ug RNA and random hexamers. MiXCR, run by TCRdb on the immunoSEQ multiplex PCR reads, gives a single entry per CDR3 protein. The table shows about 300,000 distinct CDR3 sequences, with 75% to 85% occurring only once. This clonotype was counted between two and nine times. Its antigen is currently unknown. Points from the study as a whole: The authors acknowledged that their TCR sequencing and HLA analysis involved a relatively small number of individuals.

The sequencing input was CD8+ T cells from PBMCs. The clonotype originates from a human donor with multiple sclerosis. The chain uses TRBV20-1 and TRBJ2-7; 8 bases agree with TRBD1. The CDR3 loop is CSARNRGNEQYF. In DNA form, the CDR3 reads TGCAGTGCTAGAAACAGGGGGAACGAGCAGTACTTC.